Listed below are T cell receptor beta chains from one sample, sequenced in a study of CD8 T cells in ankylosing spondylitis. TCRdb reprocessed the 5' RACE reads via MiXCR and lists one record per CDR3 protein. The table lists hundreds of thousands of distinct CDR3 sequences, approximately 12% of them singletons. Sequenced input: blood, either unsorted or a sorted T cell fraction (not recorded which). Receptor source: a male donor with ankylosing spondylitis. The CDR3 runs from the conserved cysteine through the conserved F or W. The D gene is left open where the match is weak. The size field is filled for only some rows; it gives once, few, many or a size class.

cdr3_aa: CSVVSAGGSYNEQFF
cdr3_nt: TGCAGCGTTGTATCGGCAGGGGGCTCCTACAATGAGCAGTTCTTC
j_call: TRBJ2-1
v_call: TRBV29-1
d_call: TRBD1
clone_size: NA

cdr3_aa: CASSRGTTNEKLFF
cdr3_nt: TGTGCCAGCAGTAGGGGCACAACTAATGAAAAACTGTTTTTT
j_call: TRBJ1-4
v_call: TRBV6-1
d_call: NA
clone_size: NA

cdr3_aa: CAIGDITYEQYF
cdr3_nt: TGTGCCATCGGGGACATCACCTACGAGCAGTACTTC
j_call: TRBJ2-7
v_call: TRBV10-3
d_call: NA
clone_size: few

cdr3_aa: CASSQEEGSFYGYTF
cdr3_nt: TGCGCCAGCAGCCAAGAGGAGGGAAGTTTCTATGGCTACACCTTC
j_call: TRBJ1-2
v_call: TRBV4-1
d_call: NA
clone_size: few

cdr3_aa: CSARDPSSYNEQFF
cdr3_nt: TGCAGTGCCAGGGACCCAAGCTCCTACAATGAGCAGTTCTTC
j_call: TRBJ2-1
v_call: TRBV20-1
d_call: NA
clone_size: NA

cdr3_aa: CASTPGNEQFF
cdr3_nt: TGTGCCAGCACCCCGGGGAATGAGCAGTTCTTC
j_call: TRBJ2-1
v_call: TRBV28
d_call: NA
clone_size: few

cdr3_aa: CASSDLSSGSFYNEQFF
cdr3_nt: TGTGCCAGCAGTGATTTAAGTAGCGGGAGTTTCTACAATGAGCAGTTCTTC
j_call: TRBJ2-1
v_call: TRBV2
d_call: TRBD2
clone_size: few

cdr3_aa: CASSLSPHSPLHF
cdr3_nt: TGCGCCAGCAGCTTGTCTCCCCATTCACCCCTCCACTTT
j_call: TRBJ1-6
v_call: TRBV5-1
d_call: NA
clone_size: few

cdr3_aa: CASSRSPQGWIGVNEQFF
cdr3_nt: TGTGCCAGCAGCCGCAGCCCACAGGGGTGGATTGGGGTGAATGAGCAGTTCTTC
j_call: TRBJ2-1
v_call: TRBV11-1
d_call: TRBD1
clone_size: few

cdr3_aa: CASSYPGQGFYEQYF
cdr3_nt: TGTGCCAGCAGCTATCCGGGACAGGGGTTTTACGAGCAGTACTTC
j_call: TRBJ2-7
v_call: TRBV5-6
d_call: TRBD1
clone_size: few

cdr3_aa: CASSSTSGSETQYF
cdr3_nt: TGTGCCAGCAGTTCTACTAGCGGGAGTGAGACCCAGTACTTC
j_call: TRBJ2-5
v_call: TRBV12-3/TRBV12-4
d_call: TRBD2
clone_size: NA

cdr3_aa: CASSPPLAMNTEAFF
cdr3_nt: TGTGCCAGCTCACCACCGCTCGCAATGAACACTGAAGCTTTCTTT
j_call: TRBJ1-1
v_call: TRBV18
d_call: NA
clone_size: NA

cdr3_aa: CASSRGSRTDTQYF
cdr3_nt: TGTGCCAGCAGCAGAGGGAGTAGGACAGATACGCAGTATTTT
j_call: TRBJ2-3
v_call: TRBV6-1
d_call: NA
clone_size: few

cdr3_aa: CASSLAGSGSYEQYF
cdr3_nt: TGCGCCAGCAGCTTGGCCGGAAGTGGGAGCTACGAGCAGTACTTC
j_call: TRBJ2-7
v_call: TRBV5-1
d_call: NA
clone_size: NA

cdr3_aa: CASSLRLAGGPGEQFF
cdr3_nt: TGTGCCAGCAGCTTAAGACTAGCGGGAGGGCCAGGAGAGCAGTTCTTC
j_call: TRBJ2-1
v_call: TRBV7-8
d_call: TRBD2
clone_size: many

cdr3_aa: CASSRGVRETQYF
cdr3_nt: TGTGCCAGCAGCCGGGGGGTTCGGGAGACCCAGTACTTC
j_call: TRBJ2-5
v_call: TRBV3-1
d_call: NA
clone_size: few

cdr3_aa: CSARLGGTEAFF
cdr3_nt: TGCAGTGCTAGACTGGGTGGCACTGAAGCTTTCTTT
j_call: TRBJ1-1
v_call: TRBV20-1
d_call: NA
clone_size: NA

cdr3_aa: CASSQSREQYF
cdr3_nt: TGTGCCAGCAGCCAATCCCGTGAGCAGTACTTC
j_call: TRBJ2-7
v_call: TRBV16
d_call: NA
clone_size: few

cdr3_aa: CASSTSGPLSTQYF
cdr3_nt: TGTGCCAGCAGCACCTCGGGACCGTTAAGTACGCAGTATTTT
j_call: TRBJ2-3
v_call: TRBV6-2/TRBV6-3
d_call: NA
clone_size: few

cdr3_aa: CASSLLGPSSGNTIYF
cdr3_nt: TGTGCCAGCAGCCTCCTCGGACCGAGCTCTGGAAACACCATATATTTT
j_call: TRBJ1-3
v_call: TRBV6-1
d_call: NA
clone_size: NA

cdr3_aa: CSAEGTGALGQPQHF
cdr3_nt: TGCAGTGCCGAGGGGACAGGGGCCCTCGGACAGCCCCAGCATTTT
j_call: TRBJ1-5
v_call: TRBV20-1
d_call: TRBD1
clone_size: NA

cdr3_aa: CASSRGQLDRSPLHF
cdr3_nt: TGTGCCAGCAGCCGGGGACAGCTGGATCGTTCACCCCTCCACTTT
j_call: TRBJ1-6
v_call: TRBV4-2
d_call: TRBD1
clone_size: NA

cdr3_aa: CSVPGLGSGELFF
cdr3_nt: TGCAGCGTCCCGGGACTAGGGTCCGGGGAGCTGTTTTTT
j_call: TRBJ2-2
v_call: TRBV29-1
d_call: TRBD2
clone_size: many

cdr3_aa: CSARTGGYGYTF
cdr3_nt: TGCAGCGCTAGGACAGGGGGCTATGGCTACACCTTC
j_call: TRBJ1-2
v_call: TRBV20-1
d_call: TRBD1
clone_size: many

cdr3_aa: CASSQEAGDYGYIF
cdr3_nt: TGTGCCAGCAGCCAAGAGGCAGGGGACTATGGCTACATCTTC
j_call: TRBJ1-2
v_call: TRBV4-2
d_call: NA
clone_size: NA

cdr3_aa: CASSLAPTEYNEQFF
cdr3_nt: TGTGCCAGCAGCTTAGCTCCGACAGAGTACAATGAGCAGTTCTTC
j_call: TRBJ2-1
v_call: TRBV11-3
d_call: NA
clone_size: many

cdr3_aa: CATSRGAGGYTF
cdr3_nt: TGTGCCACCAGCAGAGGGGCTGGAGGCTACACCTTC
j_call: TRBJ1-2
v_call: TRBV15
d_call: NA
clone_size: many

cdr3_aa: CASSWDSGTLRPKGQFF
cdr3_nt: TGCGCCAGCAGCTGGGATTCCGGGACACTCCGCCCCAAGGGCCAGTTCTTC
j_call: TRBJ2-1
v_call: TRBV5-1
d_call: NA
clone_size: few

cdr3_aa: CASSNTGTGHNEQFF
cdr3_nt: TGTGCCAGCAGCAACACCGGGACAGGGCACAATGAGCAGTTCTTC
j_call: TRBJ2-1
v_call: TRBV11-3
d_call: TRBD1
clone_size: NA

cdr3_aa: CASSEGLAGGYNEQFF
cdr3_nt: TGTGCCAGCAGTGAAGGACTAGCGGGAGGGTACAATGAGCAGTTCTTC
j_call: TRBJ2-1
v_call: TRBV7-9
d_call: TRBD2
clone_size: many

cdr3_aa: CASSPPGSSNQPQHF
cdr3_nt: TGTGCCAGCAGCCCCCCGGGCAGTAGCAATCAGCCCCAGCATTTT
j_call: TRBJ1-5
v_call: TRBV7-9
d_call: NA
clone_size: NA

cdr3_aa: CASSLAGEGTDTQYF
cdr3_nt: TGTGCCAGCAGTCTAGCGGGAGAGGGCACAGATACGCAGTATTTT
j_call: TRBJ2-3
v_call: TRBV3-1
d_call: TRBD2
clone_size: NA

cdr3_aa: CASSLRTTGGYTF
cdr3_nt: TGCGCCAGCAGCTTGAGGACGACTGGAGGCTACACCTTC
j_call: TRBJ1-2
v_call: TRBV5-1
d_call: NA
clone_size: many

cdr3_aa: CATTLTGDRSDEQFF
cdr3_nt: TGTGCCACCACCCTGACAGGGGATAGGAGCGATGAGCAGTTCTTC
j_call: TRBJ2-1
v_call: TRBV15
d_call: TRBD1
clone_size: many

cdr3_aa: CSANPGQGPDTQYF
cdr3_nt: TGCAGTGCCAATCCCGGACAGGGACCAGATACGCAGTATTTT
j_call: TRBJ2-3
v_call: TRBV20-1
d_call: TRBD1
clone_size: NA

cdr3_aa: CASSTNAGDRGKTQYF
cdr3_nt: TGCGCCAGCAGCACGAACGCTGGGGACAGGGGAAAGACCCAGTACTTC
j_call: TRBJ2-5
v_call: TRBV5-1
d_call: TRBD1
clone_size: few

cdr3_aa: CAISELAGGEQFF
cdr3_nt: TGTGCCATCAGTGAACTAGCGGGAGGTGAGCAGTTCTTC
j_call: TRBJ2-1
v_call: TRBV10-3
d_call: TRBD2
clone_size: many

cdr3_aa: CSARANRGSSYNSPLHF
cdr3_nt: TGCAGTGCTAGAGCTAACCGGGGGTCCTCCTATAATTCACCCCTCCACTTT
j_call: TRBJ1-6
v_call: TRBV20-1
d_call: NA
clone_size: few

cdr3_aa: CSARERRTSGRTDTQYF
cdr3_nt: TGCAGTGCTAGAGAACGAAGGACTAGCGGGAGAACAGATACGCAGTATTTT
j_call: TRBJ2-3
v_call: TRBV20-1
d_call: TRBD2
clone_size: few

cdr3_aa: CASSLHPEYQETQYF
cdr3_nt: TGTGCCAGCAGTTTACATCCCGAGTACCAAGAGACCCAGTACTTC
j_call: TRBJ2-5
v_call: TRBV12-3/TRBV12-4
d_call: NA
clone_size: NA

cdr3_aa: CATSRDLNSGRPPEFF
cdr3_nt: TGTGCCACCAGCAGAGATCTTAATAGCGGGAGGCCCCCGGAGTTCTTC
j_call: TRBJ2-1
v_call: TRBV15
d_call: TRBD2
clone_size: NA

cdr3_aa: CASSLAAGLEGYTF
cdr3_nt: TGTGCCAGCAGTTTAGCTGCGGGGTTGGAGGGCTACACCTTC
j_call: TRBJ1-2
v_call: TRBV12-3/TRBV12-4
d_call: NA
clone_size: NA

cdr3_aa: CAISARSYSNQPQHF
cdr3_nt: TGTGCCATCAGTGCCCGGAGCTATAGCAATCAGCCCCAGCATTTT
j_call: TRBJ1-5
v_call: TRBV10-3
d_call: NA
clone_size: few

cdr3_aa: CASSWASGPSSYNEQFF
cdr3_nt: TGTGCCAGCAGTTGGGCTAGCGGGCCAAGCTCCTACAATGAGCAGTTCTTC
j_call: TRBJ2-1
v_call: TRBV12-3/TRBV12-4
d_call: TRBD2
clone_size: NA

cdr3_aa: CASTTRDRVNREQFF
cdr3_nt: TGTGCCAGTACCACGAGGGACAGGGTGAATCGTGAGCAGTTCTTC
j_call: TRBJ2-1
v_call: TRBV19
d_call: TRBD1
clone_size: NA

cdr3_aa: CASSLSGPSYNEQFF
cdr3_nt: TGTGCCAGCAGCTTGAGCGGCCCCTCCTACAATGAGCAGTTCTTC
j_call: TRBJ2-1
v_call: TRBV7-8
d_call: NA
clone_size: few